This TCR beta chain was found in a study of T cells in women clearing cervical HPV infection. Background on the study: Cases were women with histologically confirmed HPV16-related CIN3 or worse, including a couple of invasive cancers. Study observations and caveats: CIN3+ cases had significantly higher TCR repertoire richness than controls, but evenness did not differ. Combining TCR richness with V gene abundances gave approximately 0.84 AUC.

As concerns this clone: Its matching antigen is unknown. Read data end 3 residues before the CDR3 end; the end is taken from the germline J gene.

Produced via immunoSEQ multiplex PCR; TCRdb's table is partial and in-frame only. The record lists roughly 36,000 clones, of which the ten most abundant hold approximately 8.4%. Trimming removed 0 bases from V and 9 bases from J, with 10 bases in between. This CDR3 comprises 13 residues. Germline CDR1 and CDR2: SGHDT and YYEEEE. The rearrangement uses TRBV5-6 and TRBJ2-1; D perhaps matches TRBD2 (7 bases). This clonotype originated in a woman aged 18-70 years with a cervical HPV16 infection that either progressed to CIN3+ or cleared (not recorded which). Sequencing was done on a sample of blood buffy coat. The CDR3 spells CASSLGRGGEQFF. The covered CDR3 bases are TGTGCCAGCAGCTTGGGGAGGGGGGGTGAG. The whole variable domain, filled in from reference TRBV5-6 and TRBJ2-1, reads DAGVTQSPTHLIKTRGQQVTLRCSPKSGHDTVSWYQQALGQGPQFIFQYYEEEERQRGNFPDRFSGHQFPNYSSELNVNALLLGDSALYLCASSLGRGGEQFFGPGTRLTVL.